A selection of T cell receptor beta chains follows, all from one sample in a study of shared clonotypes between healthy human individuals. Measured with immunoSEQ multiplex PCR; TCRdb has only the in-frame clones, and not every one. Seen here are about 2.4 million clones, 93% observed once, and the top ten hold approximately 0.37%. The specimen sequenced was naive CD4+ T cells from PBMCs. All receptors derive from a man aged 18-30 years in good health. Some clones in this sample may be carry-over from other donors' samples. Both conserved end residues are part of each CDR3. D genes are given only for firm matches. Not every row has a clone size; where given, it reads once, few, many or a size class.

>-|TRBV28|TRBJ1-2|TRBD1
CASNLGRGLGYTF
TGTGCCAGCAATTTAGGCAGGGGGCTTGGCTACACCTTC
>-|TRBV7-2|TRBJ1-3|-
CASSSAPSTGNTIYF
TGTGCCAGCAGCTCGGCGCCCTCGACCGGAAACACCATATATTTT
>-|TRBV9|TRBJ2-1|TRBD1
CASSGTGDNEQFF
TGTGCCAGCAGCGGCACAGGGGATAATGAGCAGTTCTTC
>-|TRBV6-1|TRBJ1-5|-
CASSVSGAGNQPQHF
TGTGCCAGCAGTGTCTCGGGGGCTGGCAATCAGCCCCAGCATTTT
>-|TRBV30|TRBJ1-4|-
CAWSWGAGVNEKLFF
TGTGCCTGGAGTTGGGGGGCAGGGGTTAATGAAAAACTGTTTTTT
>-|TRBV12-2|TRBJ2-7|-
CASRLPGPTYEQYF
TGTGCAAGTCGCTTACCGGGACCTACCTACGAGCAGTACTTC
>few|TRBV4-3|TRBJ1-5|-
CASSSVGGNQPQHF
TGCGCCAGCAGCTCGGTGGGAGGTAATCAGCCCCAGCATTTT
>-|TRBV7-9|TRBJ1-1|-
CASSLAGGPFF
TGTGCCAGCAGCTTAGCGGGAGGTCCGTTCTTT
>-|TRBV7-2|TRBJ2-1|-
CASSLVGTTYNEQFF
TGTGCCAGCAGCTTAGTCGGGACCACCTACAATGAGCAGTTCTTC
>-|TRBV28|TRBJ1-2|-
CASSSLGGRGNYGYTF
TGTGCCAGCAGTTCCTTGGGGGGGCGAGGTAACTATGGCTACACCTTC
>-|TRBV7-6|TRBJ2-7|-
CAAVFSSEQYF
TGTGCCGCCGTCTTTAGCAGCGAGCAGTACTTC
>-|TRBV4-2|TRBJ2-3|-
CASSPSGERDTQYF
TGTGCCAGCAGCCCGTCGGGAGAGAGAGATACGCAGTATTTT
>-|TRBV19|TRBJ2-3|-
CASSLQLGTDTQYF
TGTGCCAGTAGTCTCCAACTAGGCACAGATACGCAGTATTTT
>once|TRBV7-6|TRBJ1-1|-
CASSLERTEAFF
TGTGCCAGCAGCTTAGAGCGCACTGAAGCTTTCTTT
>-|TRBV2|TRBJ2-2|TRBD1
CASSRQGKNTGELFF
TGTGCCAGCAGCCGACAGGGGAAGAACACCGGGGAGCTGTTTTTT
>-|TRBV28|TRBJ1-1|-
CASNIVGGTLNTEAFF
TGTGCCAGCAACATCGTTGGGGGGACCCTGAACACTGAAGCTTTCTTT
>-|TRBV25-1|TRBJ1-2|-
CASSDRVLEGYTF
TGTGCCAGCAGTGACAGGGTATTAGAAGGCTACACCTTC
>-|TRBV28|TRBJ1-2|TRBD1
CASTSRTGVNYGYTF
TGTGCCAGCACATCCCGGACAGGGGTTAACTATGGCTACACCTTC
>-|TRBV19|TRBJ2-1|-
CASSYSRLNEQFF
TGTGCCAGTAGTTACTCTAGACTTAATGAGCAGTTCTTC
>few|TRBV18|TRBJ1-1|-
CASSPKSNTEAFF
TGTGCCAGCTCACCAAAATCGAACACTGAAGCTTTCTTT
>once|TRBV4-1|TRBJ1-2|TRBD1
CASSQVLPGQGVYGYTF
TGCGCCAGCAGCCAAGTCCTCCCGGGACAGGGGGTCTATGGCTACACCTTC
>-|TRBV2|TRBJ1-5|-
CASRRGGNQPQHF
TGTGCCAGCAGGAGGGGGGGGAATCAGCCCCAGCATTTT
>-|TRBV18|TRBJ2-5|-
CASSPGNIAETQYF
TGTGCCAGCTCCCCCGGGAACATCGCGGAGACCCAGTACTTC
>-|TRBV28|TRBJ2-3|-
CASSSPRPGDTQYF
TGTGCCAGCAGCAGCCCCCGACCAGGGGATACGCAGTATTTT
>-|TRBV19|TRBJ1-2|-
CASSRAFLYGYTF
TGTGCCAGTAGTCGGGCCTTCCTTTATGGCTACACCTTC
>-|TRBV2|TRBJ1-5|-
CASNRDGSQPQHF
TGTGCCAGCAACCGGGATGGGTCTCAGCCCCAGCATTTT
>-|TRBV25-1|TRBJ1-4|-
CASSEEGGVSEKLFF
TGTGCCAGCAGTGAGGAGGGGGGGGTTAGTGAAAAACTGTTTTTT
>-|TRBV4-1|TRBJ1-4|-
CASSQVGRGIGEKLFF
TGCGCCAGCAGCCAAGTGGGTCGGGGGATCGGGGAAAAACTGTTTTTT
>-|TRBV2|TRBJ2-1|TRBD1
CARDRGRYNEQFF
TGTGCCAGGGACAGGGGCCGATACAATGAGCAGTTCTTC
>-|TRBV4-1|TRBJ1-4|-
CASSQGMAGEKLFF
TGCGCCAGCAGCCAAGGGATGGCAGGTGAAAAACTGTTTTTT
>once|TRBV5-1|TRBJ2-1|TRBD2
CASSPTSAAYNEQFF
TGCGCCAGCAGCCCTACTAGCGCCGCCTACAATGAGCAGTTCTTC
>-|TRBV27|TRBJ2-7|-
CASSFTLRSSYEQYF
TGTGCCAGCAGTTTCACGCTCAGGAGCTCCTACGAGCAGTACTTC
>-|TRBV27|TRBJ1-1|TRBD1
CASSLSGQGRAEAFF
TGTGCCAGCAGTTTATCGGGACAGGGGAGGGCTGAAGCTTTCTTT
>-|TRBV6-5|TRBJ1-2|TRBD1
CASSSRQGGGYGYTF
TGTGCCAGCAGTTCCCGACAGGGAGGGGGCTATGGCTACACCTTC
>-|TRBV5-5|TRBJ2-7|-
CASSLEGRQYEQYF
TGTGCCAGCAGCTTGGAGGGACGCCAGTACGAGCAGTACTTC
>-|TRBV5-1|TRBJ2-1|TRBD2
CASSPGLAGVGEQFF
TGCGCCAGCAGCCCGGGACTAGCGGGGGTCGGGGAGCAGTTCTTC
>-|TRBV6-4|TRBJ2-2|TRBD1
CASSDQDRGLTGELFF
TGTGCCAGCAGTGATCAGGACAGGGGCCTCACCGGGGAGCTGTTTTTT
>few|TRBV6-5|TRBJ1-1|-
CASSSPRKNTEAFF
TGTGCCAGCAGTTCCCCCCGTAAGAACACTGAAGCTTTCTTT
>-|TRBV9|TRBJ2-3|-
CASSVEVWGDSTDTQYF
TGTGCCAGCAGCGTAGAGGTCTGGGGAGATAGCACAGATACGCAGTATTTT